One TCR beta chain is described in this entry. Its target is unknown. This record comes from a study of cytotoxic CD8 clonotypes in ibrutinib-treated CLL. Study-level information: Median treatment time before response sampling was around twelve months, range 6 to 36. Productive templates per sample averaged about 260,000; productive rearrangements, just under 95,000. Study results and caveats: Treatment left the uncommon public clonotypes either contracted or stable in frequency.

The CDR3 contains 16 residues. Germline lookup yields CDR1 SGHDT and CDR2 YYEEEE. Trimming took 0 bases from V and 4 from J, leaving 14 bases between them. Clones were sequenced by immunoSEQ multiplex PCR, and TCRdb holds only the in-frame ones, with some missing. The top ten hold 25% to 35% of the sample, which has about 50,000 clones, around three fifths seen once. The source material was PBMCs, sampled after 24 months of ibrutinib treatment. V and J are TRBV5-6 and TRBJ1-5; TRBD1 might be the D (5 bases). This TCR derives from a human donor with chronic lymphocytic leukemia. CDR3 amino acids: CASSLAPGRQNQPQHF. CDR3 sequence (DNA): TGTGCCAGCAGCTTGGCTCCGGGACGCCAAAATCAGCCCCAGCATTTT.